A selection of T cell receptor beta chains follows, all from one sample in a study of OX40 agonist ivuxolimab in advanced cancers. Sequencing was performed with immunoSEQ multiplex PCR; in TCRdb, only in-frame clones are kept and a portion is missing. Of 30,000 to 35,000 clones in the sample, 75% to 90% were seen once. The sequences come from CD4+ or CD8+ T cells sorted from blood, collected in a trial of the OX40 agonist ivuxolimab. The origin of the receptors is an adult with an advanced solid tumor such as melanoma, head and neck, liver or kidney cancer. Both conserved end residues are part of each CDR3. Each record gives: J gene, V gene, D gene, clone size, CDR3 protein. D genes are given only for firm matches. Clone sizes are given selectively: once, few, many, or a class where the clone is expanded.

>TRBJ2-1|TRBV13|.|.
CASSLSSGEQFF
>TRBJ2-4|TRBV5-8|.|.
CASSFRGEAKNIQYF
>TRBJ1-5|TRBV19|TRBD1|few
CASSRDRGHQPQHF
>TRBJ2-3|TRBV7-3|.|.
CASSFFGVAGVTDTQYF
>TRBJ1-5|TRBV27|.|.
CASRFTGPGQPQHF
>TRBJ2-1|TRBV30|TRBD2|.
CAWSGRDYNEQFF
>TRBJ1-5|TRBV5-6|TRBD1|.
CASRIERDRAYQPQHF
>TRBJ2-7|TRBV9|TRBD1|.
CASSRWTGHEQYF
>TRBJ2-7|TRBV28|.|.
CASRTGQLGQYF
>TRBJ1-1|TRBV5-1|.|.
CASSLSLGANTEAFF
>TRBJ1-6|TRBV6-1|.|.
CASSDGIGGGRVRPPLHF
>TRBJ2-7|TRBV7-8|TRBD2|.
CASTPGGSYEQYF
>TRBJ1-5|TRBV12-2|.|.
CASRPRKRYFRHWAYSNQPQHF